The source of this T cell receptor beta chain is a study of cytomegalovirus exposure and HLA in healthy donors. The study, taken as a whole, reports: Rarity held for most TCR sequences, but there were some public TCRs that occurred in many donors. By HLA locus, TCR association rates varied in a later analysis, with DRB1 showing the most and HLA-C the fewest. The productive fraction for most TCR beta V segments was about 90% or about 30% in an earlier analysis.

Each donor was nominally healthy when sampled (though unrecorded immune exposures were likely). Worth noting for this clone: What it binds is not known.

60 Vbeta and 13 Jbeta primers were used in PCR. Measured with immunoSEQ multiplex PCR; TCRdb has only the in-frame clones, and not every one. Of 65,000 to 85,000 clones listed, roughly 70% are singletons. Sequencing was performed on PBMCs. The TCR was taken from a male donor in good health and CMV-seropositive.

The CDR3 reads CASSQERTGTYEQYF. The CDR3 nucleotides read TGCGCCAGCAGCCAAGAGAGGACAGGGACCTACGAGCAGTACTTC. The chain joins TRBV4-3 to TRBJ2-7; TRBD1 aligns across 8 bases. This CDR3 spans 15 amino acids. V was pared by 0 bases and J by 2 bases, with 3 bases of the junction left unmatched. CDR1 and CDR2 from the germline V gene are LGHNA and YSLEER.